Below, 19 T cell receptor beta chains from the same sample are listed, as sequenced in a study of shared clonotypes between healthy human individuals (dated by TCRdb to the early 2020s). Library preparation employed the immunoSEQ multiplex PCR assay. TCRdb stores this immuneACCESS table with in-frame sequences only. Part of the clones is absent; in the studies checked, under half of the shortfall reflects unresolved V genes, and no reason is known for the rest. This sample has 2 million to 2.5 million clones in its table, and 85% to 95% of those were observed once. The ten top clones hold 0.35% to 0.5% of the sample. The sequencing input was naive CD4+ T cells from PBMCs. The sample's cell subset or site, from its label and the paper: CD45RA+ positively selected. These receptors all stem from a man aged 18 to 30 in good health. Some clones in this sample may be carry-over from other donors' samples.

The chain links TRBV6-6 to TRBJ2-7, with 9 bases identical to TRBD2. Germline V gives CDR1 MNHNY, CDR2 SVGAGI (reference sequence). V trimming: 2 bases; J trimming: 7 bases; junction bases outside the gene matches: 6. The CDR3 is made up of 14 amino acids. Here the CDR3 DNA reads TGTGCCAGCAGTTACACCCTAGCGGGAAGGGAGCAGTACTTC. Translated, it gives CASSYTLAGREQYF.

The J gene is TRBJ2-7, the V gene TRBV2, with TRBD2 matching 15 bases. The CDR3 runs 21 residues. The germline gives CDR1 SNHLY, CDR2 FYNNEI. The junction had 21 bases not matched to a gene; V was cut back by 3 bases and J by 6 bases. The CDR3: CASSDPGGGQGLAGGFGEQYF. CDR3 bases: TGTGCCAGCAGTGATCCAGGAGGGGGCCAGGGACTAGCGGGAGGATTTGGCGAGCAGTACTTC. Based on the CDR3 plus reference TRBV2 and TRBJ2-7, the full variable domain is EPEVTQTPSHQVTQMGQEVILRCVPISNHLYFYWYRQILGQKVEFLVSFYNNEISEKSEIFDDQFSVERPDGSNFTLKIRSTKLEDSAMYFCASSDPGGGQGLAGGFGEQYFGPGTRLTVT.

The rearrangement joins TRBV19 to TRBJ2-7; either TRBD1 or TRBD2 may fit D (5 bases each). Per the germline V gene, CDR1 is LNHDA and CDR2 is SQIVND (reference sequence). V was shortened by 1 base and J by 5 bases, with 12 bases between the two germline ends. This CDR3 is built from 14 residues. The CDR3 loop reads CASSIVGGEHEQYF. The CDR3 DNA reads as TGTGCCAGTAGTATAGTTGGGGGTGAGCACGAGCAGTACTTC.

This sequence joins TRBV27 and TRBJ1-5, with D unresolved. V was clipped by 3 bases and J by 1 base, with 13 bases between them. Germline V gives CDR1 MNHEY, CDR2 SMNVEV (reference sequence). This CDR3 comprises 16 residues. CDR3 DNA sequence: TGTGCCAGCAGTTTTTCTGGAAGTAGAAGCAATCAGCCCCAGCATTTT. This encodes CASSFSGSRSNQPQHF.

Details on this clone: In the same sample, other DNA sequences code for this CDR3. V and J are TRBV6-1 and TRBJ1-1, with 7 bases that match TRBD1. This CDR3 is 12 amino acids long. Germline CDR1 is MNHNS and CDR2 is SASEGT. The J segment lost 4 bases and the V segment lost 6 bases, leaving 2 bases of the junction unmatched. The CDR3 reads CASSAGGTEAFF. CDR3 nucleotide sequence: TGTGCCAGCAGCGCAGGGGGCACTGAAGCTTTCTTT.

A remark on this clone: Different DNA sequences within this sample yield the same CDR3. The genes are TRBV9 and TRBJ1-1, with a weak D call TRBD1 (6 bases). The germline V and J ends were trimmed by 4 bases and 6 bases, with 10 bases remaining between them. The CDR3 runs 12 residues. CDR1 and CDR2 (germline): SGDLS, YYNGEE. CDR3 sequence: CASSRTGPEAFF. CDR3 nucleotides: TGTGCCAGCAGCCGCACAGGGCCTGAAGCTTTCTTT.

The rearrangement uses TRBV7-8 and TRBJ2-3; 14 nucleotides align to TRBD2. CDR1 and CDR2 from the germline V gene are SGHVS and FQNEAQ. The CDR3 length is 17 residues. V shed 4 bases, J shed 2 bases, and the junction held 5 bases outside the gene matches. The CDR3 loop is CASSSRGLAGATDTQYF. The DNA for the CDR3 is TGTGCCAGCAGCTCCAGGGGACTAGCGGGAGCCACAGATACGCAGTATTTT.

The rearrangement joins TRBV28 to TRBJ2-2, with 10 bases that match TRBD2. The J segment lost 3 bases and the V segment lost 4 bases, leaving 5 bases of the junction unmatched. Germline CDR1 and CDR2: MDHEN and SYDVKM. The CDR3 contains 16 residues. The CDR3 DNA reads TGTGCCAGCAGTTGGGGGCTAGCGGGAGACACCGGGGAGCTGTTTTTT. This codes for CASSWGLAGDTGELFF.

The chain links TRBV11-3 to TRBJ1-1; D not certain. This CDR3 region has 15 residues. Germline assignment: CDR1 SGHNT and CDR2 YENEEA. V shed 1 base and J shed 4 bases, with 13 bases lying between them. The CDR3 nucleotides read TGTGCCAGCAGCTTAGGAGGGAATGCGGGCACTGAAGCTTTCTTT. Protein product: CASSLGGNAGTEAFF.

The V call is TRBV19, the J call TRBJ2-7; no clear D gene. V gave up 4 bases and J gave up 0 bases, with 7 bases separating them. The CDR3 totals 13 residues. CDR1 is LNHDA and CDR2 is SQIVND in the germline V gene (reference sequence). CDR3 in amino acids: CASSKVASYEQYF. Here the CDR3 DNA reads TGTGCCAGTAGTAAAGTTGCCTCCTACGAGCAGTACTTC.

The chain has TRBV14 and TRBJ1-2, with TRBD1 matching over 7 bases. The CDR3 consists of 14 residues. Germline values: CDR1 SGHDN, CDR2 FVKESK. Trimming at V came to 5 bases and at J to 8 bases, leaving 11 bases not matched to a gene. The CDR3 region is CASSYNRGREGYTF. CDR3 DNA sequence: TGTGCCAGCAGCTACAATAGGGGGCGAGAAGGCTACACCTTC.

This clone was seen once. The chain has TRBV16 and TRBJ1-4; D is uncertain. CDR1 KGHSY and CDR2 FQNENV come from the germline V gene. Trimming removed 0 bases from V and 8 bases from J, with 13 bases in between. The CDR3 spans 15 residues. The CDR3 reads CASSQSQTVGEKLFF. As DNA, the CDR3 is TGTGCCAGCAGCCAATCTCAGACTGTGGGAGAAAAACTGTTTTTT.

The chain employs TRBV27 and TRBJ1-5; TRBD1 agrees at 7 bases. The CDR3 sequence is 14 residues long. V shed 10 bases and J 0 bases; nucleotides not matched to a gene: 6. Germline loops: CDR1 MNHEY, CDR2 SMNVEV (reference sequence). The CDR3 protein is CATGGQDSNQPQHF. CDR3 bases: TGTGCCACCGGAGGACAGGATAGCAATCAGCCCCAGCATTTT.

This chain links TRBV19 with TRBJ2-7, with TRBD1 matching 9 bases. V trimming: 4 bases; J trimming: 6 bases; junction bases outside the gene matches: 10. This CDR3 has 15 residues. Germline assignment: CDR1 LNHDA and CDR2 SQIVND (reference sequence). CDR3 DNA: TGTGCCAGTAGTACTACAGGGGGCGGTTCGCTCGAGCAGTACTTC. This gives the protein CASSTTGGGSLEQYF.

CDR3 bases: TGTGCCAGCAGCGTACTTGGGACAGGGGGAAACACCGGGGAGCTGTTTTTT. Amino acids: CASSVLGTGGNTGELFF. V gene TRBV9 combines with J gene TRBJ2-2, with TRBD1 matching 11 bases. The CDR3 runs 17 residues. V was pared by 1 base and J by 2 bases, with 4 bases of the junction left unmatched. Germline CDR1 and CDR2: SGDLS and YYNGEE.

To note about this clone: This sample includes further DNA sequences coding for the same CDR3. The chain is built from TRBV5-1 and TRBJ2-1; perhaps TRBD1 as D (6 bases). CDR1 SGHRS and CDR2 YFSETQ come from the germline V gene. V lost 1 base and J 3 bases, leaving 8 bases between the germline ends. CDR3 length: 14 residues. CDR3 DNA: TGCGCCAGCAGCTTGAGACAGGACTACAATGAGCAGTTCTTC. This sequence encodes CASSLRQDYNEQFF.

CDR3 in amino acids: CASSSGGLAGGLFF. The CDR3 DNA follows: TGTGCCAGCAGCTCCGGGGGACTAGCGGGAGGGTTGTTCTTC. This sequence joins TRBV7-9 and TRBJ2-1; 16 positions agree with TRBD2. This CDR3 comprises 14 residues. Per germline, CDR1 SEHNR and CDR2 FQNEAQ (reference sequence). V gave up 4 bases and J gave up 15 bases; unmatched junction bases: 6.

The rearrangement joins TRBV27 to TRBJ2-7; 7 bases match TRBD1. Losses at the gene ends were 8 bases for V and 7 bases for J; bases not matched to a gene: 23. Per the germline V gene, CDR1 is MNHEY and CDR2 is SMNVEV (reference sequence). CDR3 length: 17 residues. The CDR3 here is CASQRKGPGQPIGEQYF. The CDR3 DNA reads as TGTGCCAGCCAAAGAAAAGGACCGGGACAGCCGATAGGTGAGCAGTACTTC.

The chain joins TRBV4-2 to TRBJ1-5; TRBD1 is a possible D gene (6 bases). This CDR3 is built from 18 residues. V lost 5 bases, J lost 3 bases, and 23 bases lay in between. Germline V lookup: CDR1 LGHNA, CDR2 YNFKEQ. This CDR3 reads CASSGSGTTDPYNQPQHF. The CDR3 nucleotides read TGTGCCAGCAGCGGAAGCGGGACAACCGATCCTTACAATCAGCCCCAGCATTTT.